The sequence of this T cell receptor (beta chain) was determined in a study of blood T cell repertoires in COVID-19. At the level of the study: Samples of COVID-19 (acute and convalescent) were obtained from the United States, Italy and Spain. PBMCs, B-cell-depleted T cells, or T cells provided the cDNA or gDNA that made up the material.

This CDR3 is built from 15 residues. V trimming: 6 bases; J trimming: 4 bases; junction bases outside the gene matches: 7. Looked up from germline, CDR1 is SGHTA and CDR2 is FQGNSA. How the authors handled the data: Cell counts per sample came from amplifying reference gene primers. Method: immunoSEQ multiplex PCR; TCRdb's copy keeps in-frame clones and lacks some. D and trimming come from the DNA, and the V and J calls and clone size come from that table. This table holds hundreds of thousands of clones, 89% found once. J is TRBJ2-3 and V is TRBV7-2, with 10 nucleotides matching TRBD2. Input material: peripheral blood. This receptor was obtained from a man in his 60s who had recovered from COVID-19. CDR3 in DNA: TGTGCCAGCAGTTCGGGGACTAGCGCGTCAGATACGCAGTATTTT. As protein: CASSSGTSASDTQYF. Together with reference TRBV7-2 and TRBJ2-3, the CDR3 gives the full variable domain: GAGVSQSPSNKVTEKGKDVELRCDPISGHTALYWYRQSLGQGLEFLIYFQGNSAPDKSGLPSDRFSAERTGGSVSTLTIQRTQQEDSAVYLCASSSGTSASDTQYFGPGTRLTVL.